This T cell receptor (beta chain) is drawn from a study of identical twins. Findings and caveats of the study: Model-predicted out-of-frame TCR alpha sharing fell below observed values in monozygotic twins. Whereas memory repertoires showed no such difference, abundant cord blood beta clonotypes carried fewer insertions.

Every one of the donors was a healthy Caucasian. This clonotype occurred many times. Its antigen is as yet unknown. Unique molecular identifiers were present on the cDNA, which also gained a universal primer site by template switching. One entry per CDR3 protein results from TCRdb running MiXCR on the 5' RACE reads. The sample consists of 120,000 to 150,000 distinct CDR3 sequences, around 3.4% of them appearing once. The sequencing input was memory T cells sorted from blood. This clonotype was sampled from a man between 18 and 29 years old in good health.

CDR3 coding DNA: TGCAGTGCTAGGATGGTAGCGGGAAACACAGATACGCAGTATTTT. Its translation is CSARMVAGNTDTQYF. This chain joins TRBV20-1 and TRBJ2-3; 8 bases map to TRBD2. This CDR3 contains 15 residues. V lost 3 bases, J lost 2 bases, and 7 bases stayed unmatched. Per germline, CDR1 DFQATT and CDR2 SNEGSKA (reference sequence).